The entry below describes one T cell receptor (beta chain). The data are from a study of monozygotic twins with inflammatory bowel disease. This CDR3 is built from 11 residues. Per the germline V gene, CDR1 is DFQATT and CDR2 is SNEGSKA (reference sequence). The blood volume drawn from each donor was approximately 2.5 ml. Two nested PCRs, of roughly 15 and 9 cycles, processed TCRalpha and TCRbeta cDNA. Using the 5' RACE reads, TCRdb records one entry per CDR3 protein without DNA. The repertoire table contains around 450,000 distinct CDR3 sequences. The chain employs TRBV20-1 and TRBJ2-1. The sequence derives from a human donor with ulcerative colitis or Crohn's disease, or a healthy co-twin of an affected twin (not recorded which). What was sequenced was blood. The CDR3 sequence: CSAQDDNEQFF.